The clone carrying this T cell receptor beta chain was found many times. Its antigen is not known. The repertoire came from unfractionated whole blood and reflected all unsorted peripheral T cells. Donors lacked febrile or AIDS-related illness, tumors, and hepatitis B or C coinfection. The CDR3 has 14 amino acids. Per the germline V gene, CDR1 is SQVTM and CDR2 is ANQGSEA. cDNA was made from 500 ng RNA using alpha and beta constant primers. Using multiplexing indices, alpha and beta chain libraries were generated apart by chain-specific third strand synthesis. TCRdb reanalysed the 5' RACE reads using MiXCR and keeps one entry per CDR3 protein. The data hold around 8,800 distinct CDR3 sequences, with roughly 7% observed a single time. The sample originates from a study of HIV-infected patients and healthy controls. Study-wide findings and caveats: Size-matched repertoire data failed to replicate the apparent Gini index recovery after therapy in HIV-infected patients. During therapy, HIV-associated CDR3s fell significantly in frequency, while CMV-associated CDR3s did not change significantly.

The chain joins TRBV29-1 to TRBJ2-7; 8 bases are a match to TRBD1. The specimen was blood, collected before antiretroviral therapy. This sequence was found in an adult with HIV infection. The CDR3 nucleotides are TGCTCATTCGACCCAGGGACAGGAAACTACGAGCAGTACTTC. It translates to CSFDPGTGNYEQYF.